Listed here are 8 T cell receptor beta chains from one sample, sequenced in a study of blood T cell repertoires in COVID-19. The protocol was immunoSEQ multiplex PCR, while the TCRdb copy is restricted to in-frame clones and leaves out a portion. The sample contains roughly 140,000 clones, about nine tenths of which appear only once. The sequenced material came from peripheral blood. The receptors here all came from a woman of 80 years or more with acute or convalescent COVID-19.

The CDR3 DNA sequence: TGTGCCAGCTCACCATCTCCGACAAAGGGGACCGGGGAGCTGTTTTTT. Translating gives CASSPSPTKGTGELFF. The gene calls are TRBV18 and TRBJ2-2, with a possible D match to TRBD1 (5 bases). The CDR3 runs 16 residues. Trimming removed 2 bases from V and 5 bases from J, with 15 bases in between. Germline V gene data show CDR1 as KGHSH and CDR2 as LQKENI.

The chain carries TRBV2 and TRBJ2-7, with D possibly matching TRBD2 (5 bases). This CDR3 contains 13 residues. Trimming removed 3 bases at V and 5 bases at J, with 11 bases between. Germline V lookup: CDR1 SNHLY, CDR2 FYNNEI. CDR3 protein: CASSDQDLNEQYF. The CDR3 DNA follows: TGTGCCAGCAGTGACCAGGACTTAAACGAGCAGTACTTC.

The chain combines TRBV7-9 with TRBJ2-7, with TRBD1 matching over 9 bases. The CDR3 contains 14 residues. Germline CDR1 reads SEHNR; CDR2 reads FQNEAQ (reference sequence). Unmatched junction bases numbered 3, after V lost 3 bases and J lost 3 bases. This CDR3 reads CASSFRGQGYEQYF. CDR3 sequence (DNA): TGTGCCAGCAGCTTCCGGGGACAGGGCTACGAGCAGTACTTC.

This chain links TRBV2 with TRBJ1-2; 11 bases map to TRBD1. The CDR3 extends over 13 amino acids. CDR1 and CDR2 from the germline V gene are SNHLY and FYNNEI. V trimming: 4 bases; J trimming: 6 bases; junction bases outside the gene matches: 1. In DNA, the CDR3 is TGTGCCAGCAGTGGGGACAGGGGGGATGGCTACACCTTC. Its protein product is CASSGDRGDGYTF.

V is TRBV6-5 and J is TRBJ1-2; 7 bases are a match to TRBD1. Losses at the gene ends were 2 bases for V and 3 bases for J; bases not matched to a gene: 9. The V gene's germline CDR1 is MNHEY and CDR2 SVGAGI. The CDR3 is 16 residues long. The CDR3 region has the DNA TGTGCCAGCAGTTACCCGCTCGGTGGACAGGACTATGGCTACACCTTC. This gives the protein CASSYPLGGQDYGYTF.

The chain carries TRBV11-1 and TRBJ2-3, with 7 bases aligning to TRBD2. This CDR3 is built from 15 residues. The V segment lost 8 bases and the J segment 3 bases; nucleotides outside the gene matches: 11. CDR1 SGHAT and CDR2 FQDESV come from the germline V gene (reference sequence). The CDR3 DNA sequence: TGTGCCAGCGGCGGGGGACTAAGACCTACAGATACGCAGTATTTT. This sequence encodes CASGGGLRPTDTQYF.

This rearrangement joins TRBV7-6 to TRBJ1-2; D is possibly TRBD1 (6 bases). Germline V gene data show CDR1 as SGHVS and CDR2 as FNYEAQ. This CDR3 spans 15 amino acids. Trimming removed 1 base at V and 4 bases at J, with 13 bases between. The chain's CDR3 is CASSLDGQSFYGYTF. The CDR3 DNA sequence: TGTGCCAGCAGCTTAGATGGACAGAGTTTCTATGGCTACACCTTC.

The V and J genes are TRBV4-2 and TRBJ2-3; 13 positions agree with TRBD2. Germline V gene sequence: CDR1 LGHNA, CDR2 YNFKEQ. V dropped 3 bases and J dropped 3; count of bases not matched to a gene: 3. The CDR3 covers 16 residues. CDR3 protein: CASSQKTSGGTDTQYF. In DNA form, the CDR3 reads TGTGCCAGCAGCCAGAAGACTAGCGGGGGGACAGATACGCAGTATTTT.